The sequence of this T cell receptor (beta chain) was determined in a study of T cells in Graves' hyperthyroidism and ophthalmopathy. Points from the study as a whole: Most thyroid clonotypes expanded above 0.001 were also detected in blood.

Patients aged 18 to 65 with hyperthyroidism were newly diagnosed, with duration under 2 months. Diagnostic assessment was based on clinical symptoms, serum thyroxine and TRAb, thyroid ultrasound and orbital computed tomography. For this clonotype: Its antigen is as yet unknown. A junction boundary mismatches the germline segment, possibly from a read error.

Amplification of TCR beta CDR3 regions was performed using RNA transcripts as template. HTBI primers drove first-round RT-PCR of the TCR CDR3. Using its own MiXCR run on the multiplex PCR reads, TCRdb lists one record per CDR3 protein. Here the sample spans about 290,000 distinct CDR3 sequences, over 15% being singletons. The germline V gene has CDR1 LGHDT and CDR2 YNNKEL (reference sequence). This CDR3 is 13 amino acids long. V gene TRBV3-1 combines with J gene TRBJ2-5, with 7 bases aligning to TRBD2. Sequenced: blood. The receptor's source is a man aged 25-45 years with Graves' hyperthyroidism. The chain's CDR3 is CASSQDDGLVFHF. CDR3 coding DNA: TGTGCCAGCAGCCAAGACGACGGACTAGTTTTTCACTTC.